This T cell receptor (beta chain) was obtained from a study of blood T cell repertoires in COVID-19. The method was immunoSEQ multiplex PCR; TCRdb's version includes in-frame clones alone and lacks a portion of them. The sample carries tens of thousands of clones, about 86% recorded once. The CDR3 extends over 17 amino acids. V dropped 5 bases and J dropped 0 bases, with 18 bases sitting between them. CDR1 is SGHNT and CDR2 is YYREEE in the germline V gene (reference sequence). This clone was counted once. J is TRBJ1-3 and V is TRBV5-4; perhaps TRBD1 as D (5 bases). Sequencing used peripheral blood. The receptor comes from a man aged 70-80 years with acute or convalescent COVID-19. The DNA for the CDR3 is TGTGCCAGCAGTTTCCGTCTCAGGGCCCGCTCTGGAAACACCATATATTTT. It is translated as CASSFRLRARSGNTIYF.